These 24 T cell receptor beta chains originate from one sample sequenced in a study of blood T cell repertoires in COVID-19. Clones were read by immunoSEQ multiplex PCR, and TCRdb kept only the in-frame ones, dropping some. The sample carries more than 200,000 clones, about 85% recorded once. Sample: peripheral blood. These receptors all come from a young man with active or convalescent COVID-19.

This clone was counted once. This chain joins TRBV5-4 and TRBJ2-6; D remains ambiguous. From germline, CDR1 is SGHNT and CDR2 YYREEE (reference sequence). V was pared by 0 bases and J by 0 bases, with 7 bases between. The CDR3 sequence is 16 residues long. The CDR3 DNA reads TGTGCCAGCAGCTTGGCCCCGTCCTCTGGGGCCAACGTCCTGACTTTC. It yields the protein CASSLAPSSGANVLTF.

This rearrangement joins TRBV6-5 to TRBJ2-1, with 8 bases matching TRBD2. Germline assignment: CDR1 MNHEY and CDR2 SVGAGI. CDR3 length: 15 residues. The trim removed 6 bases at V and 7 bases at J, leaving 11 bases unmatched. CDR3 in DNA: TGTGCCAGCAGCCGGGGGGTAGCGGGGAGGAATGAGCAGTTCTTC. Translating gives CASSRGVAGRNEQFF.

V gene TRBV19 combines with J gene TRBJ2-5; D may be TRBD2 (6 bases). The CDR3 is 14 amino acids. V was pared by 3 bases and J by 4 bases, with 12 bases between. Per the germline V gene, CDR1 is LNHDA and CDR2 is SQIVND (reference sequence). The CDR3 protein is CASSIRPGVETQYF. The CDR3 DNA sequence: TGTGCCAGTAGTATTCGCCCGGGGGTAGAGACCCAGTACTTC. Filled out from reference TRBV19 and TRBJ2-5, the complete variable domain reads DGGITQSPKYLFRKEGQNVTLSCEQNLNHDAMYWYRQDPGQGLRLIYYSQIVNDFQKGDIAEGYSVSREKKESFPLTVTSAQKNPTAFYLCASSIRPGVETQYFGPGTRLLVL.

This clone is a singleton in its sample. This rearrangement joins TRBV5-1 to TRBJ2-3; D gene ambiguous. The CDR3 runs 14 residues. Trimming stripped 1 base from V and 2 bases from J, with 8 bases between. The V gene's germline CDR1 is SGHRS and CDR2 YFSETQ. As DNA, the CDR3 is TGCGCCAGCAGCTTGTTCGCGGTCACAGATACGCAGTATTTT. This gives the protein CASSLFAVTDTQYF.

The gene calls are TRBV4-3 and TRBJ2-7; the match to TRBD2 covers 9 bases. V gave up 4 bases and J gave up 2 bases; unmatched junction bases: 9. Germline CDR1 and CDR2: LGHNA and YSLEER. CDR3 length equals 16 residues. In DNA, the CDR3 is TGCGCCAGCAGCCTGAGTAGCGGGAGAGGGGCCTACGAGCAGTACTTC. Its protein is CASSLSSGRGAYEQYF.

The chain has TRBV9 and TRBJ2-5; 11 nucleotides line up with TRBD2. The V segment lost 1 base and the J segment 5 bases; nucleotides outside the gene matches: 7. This CDR3 is built from 16 residues. Germline loops: CDR1 SGDLS, CDR2 YYNGEE. The CDR3 region is CASSVTSGSVGETQYF. DNA of the CDR3: TGTGCCAGCAGCGTAACTAGCGGGAGTGTGGGGGAGACCCAGTACTTC.

This chain connects TRBV18 to TRBJ1-3; 8 bases map to TRBD1. This CDR3 has 16 residues. J lost 3 bases, V lost 0 bases, and 4 bases had no gene match. Germline V gene data show CDR1 as KGHSH and CDR2 as LQKENI. The CDR3 loop is CASSPPGQARGNTIYF. In DNA form, the CDR3 reads TGTGCCAGCTCACCACCGGGACAGGCTCGTGGAAACACCATATATTTT.

CDR3 in DNA: TGTGCCAGCAGCTTAGGGGGTAGCGGGAGGGCCGGGAATGAGCAGTTCTTC. As protein: CASSLGGSGRAGNEQFF. The chain has TRBV7-2 and TRBJ2-1, with 11 bases aligning to TRBD2. The germline V gene has CDR1 SGHTA and CDR2 FQGNSA. The CDR3 runs 17 residues. The J segment lost 7 bases and the V segment lost 1 base, leaving 9 bases of the junction unmatched.

Only a few counts were recorded for this clone. The CDR3 coding sequence is TGCAGCGTTGATAGAGGCTATGGCTACACCTTC. Encoded protein: CSVDRGYGYTF. This rearrangement joins TRBV29-1 to TRBJ1-2; D unclear. The germline gives CDR1 SQVTM, CDR2 ANQGSEA. The CDR3 consists of 11 residues. The germline V and J ends were trimmed by 3 bases and 4 bases, with 6 bases remaining between them.

The CDR3 sequence is CASSSGTGNYGYTF. As DNA, the CDR3 is TGTGCCAGCAGCTCCGGGACAGGGAACTATGGCTACACCTTC. The rearrangement joins TRBV7-6 to TRBJ1-2; 9 bases are a match to TRBD1. CDR3 size: 14 residues. The J segment lost 2 bases and the V segment lost 4 bases, leaving 2 bases of the junction unmatched. Germline CDR1 reads SGHVS; CDR2 reads FNYEAQ. Variable domain in full (rest from reference TRBV7-6 and TRBJ1-2): GAGVSQSPRYKVTKRGQDVALRCDPISGHVSLYWYRQALGQGPEFLTYFNYEAQQDKSGLPNDRFSAERPEGSISTLTIQRTEQRDSAMYRCASSSGTGNYGYTFGSGTRLTVV.

This sequence joins TRBV6-5 and TRBJ1-2; TRBD1 matches 10 bases. This CDR3 has 13 amino acids. The V segment lost 4 bases and the J segment 8 bases; nucleotides outside the gene matches: 4. The germline V gene has CDR1 MNHEY and CDR2 SVGAGI. CDR3 protein: CASSLGQGIGYTF. As DNA, the CDR3 is TGTGCCAGCAGTTTGGGACAGGGGATCGGCTACACCTTC.

The CDR3 nucleotides read TGTGCAAGTCGCCCTGGGACTAGCGGGCCCCACAATGAGCAGTTCTTC. This encodes CASRPGTSGPHNEQFF. The chain links TRBV12-2 to TRBJ2-1; the table's D gene call, TRBD2, was not cross checked with the DNA. TRBV12-2 is designated a pseudogene. The CDR3 runs to 16 residues.

V gene TRBV5-1 combines with J gene TRBJ2-7, with 7 bases fitting TRBD2. Trimming took 4 bases from V and 2 from J; bases not matched to a gene: 9. This CDR3 contains 15 residues. From germline, CDR1 is SGHRS and CDR2 YFSETQ. The CDR3 sequence: CASSHSSGITYEQYF. The CDR3, as DNA: TGCGCCAGCAGCCACTCAAGCGGGATAACCTACGAGCAGTACTTC.

This clone was recorded a few times. V is TRBV19 and J is TRBJ1-4; 7 bases match TRBD1. CDR3 length equals 16 residues. The junction had 10 bases not matched to a gene; V was cut back by 5 bases and J by 4 bases. Germline CDR1 is LNHDA and CDR2 is SQIVND (reference sequence). In DNA, the CDR3 is TGTGCCAGTAGTTCCCCTCCAGGGGGGAATAATGAAAAACTGTTTTTT. It yields the protein CASSSPPGGNNEKLFF.

This chain links TRBV7-9 with TRBJ2-7, with 7 bases that match TRBD2. V was pared by 4 bases and J by 5 bases, with 5 bases of the junction left unmatched. From germline, CDR1 is SEHNR and CDR2 FQNEAQ (reference sequence). CDR3 size: 13 residues. The CDR3 DNA reads TGTGCCAGCAGCTCGGCAGGGACTAACGAGCAGTACTTC. Its protein is CASSSAGTNEQYF.

The chain links TRBV6-5 to TRBJ1-5, with 8 bases matching TRBD1. Trimming at V came to 6 bases and at J to 5 bases, leaving 9 bases not matched to a gene. Germline CDR1 is MNHEY and CDR2 is SVGAGI. The CDR3 is 15 amino acids. This CDR3 reads CASRRRDRGHQPQHF. The CDR3 DNA reads TGTGCCAGCAGGCGCCGTGACAGGGGTCATCAGCCCCAGCATTTT.

V is TRBV7-8 and J is TRBJ1-2; D might be TRBD1 (5 bases). The ends were cut back, 1 base at V and 2 bases at J, with 8 bases in the middle. This CDR3 has 14 residues. Germline CDR1 is SGHVS and CDR2 is FQNEAQ. The CDR3 loop is CASSLGTTNYGYTF. Here the CDR3 DNA reads TGTGCCAGCAGCTTAGGGACAACCAACTATGGCTACACCTTC.

This chain connects TRBV19 to TRBJ1-6; D may be TRBD1 (5 bases). Germline loops: CDR1 LNHDA, CDR2 SQIVND (reference sequence). The CDR3 is made up of 14 amino acids. Trimming removed 11 bases from V and 0 bases from J, with 11 bases in between. The CDR3 nucleotides read TGTGCCGCCTGCGGGGCCTCCTATAATTCACCCCTCCACTTT. Its translation is CAACGASYNSPLHF.

The chain has TRBV9 and TRBJ2-3; 8 bases fit TRBD2. Losses at the gene ends were 6 bases for V and 3 bases for J; bases not matched to a gene: 3. CDR3 size: 13 residues. CDR1 SGDLS and CDR2 YYNGEE come from the germline V gene. This CDR3 reads CASTGGVTDTQYF. In DNA, the CDR3 is TGTGCCAGCACCGGGGGGGTAACAGATACGCAGTATTTT.

The rearrangement links TRBV6-2 or TRBV6-3 to TRBJ2-1; a possible D gene is TRBD2 (5 bases). In germline, CDR1 is MNHEY, CDR2 SVGEGT. Between the trimmed V and J ends, which lost 0 bases and 0 bases, there was a span of 9 bases. The CDR3 has 16 residues. CDR3 sequence (DNA): TGTGCCAGCAGTTACTCCCCGGGGAGCTCCTACAATGAGCAGTTCTTC. As protein: CASSYSPGSSYNEQFF.

The J gene is TRBJ1-2, the V gene TRBV30; tentative D call: TRBD1 (6 bases). Germline CDR1 and CDR2: GTSNPN and SVGIG (reference sequence). The CDR3 runs 13 residues. The V end lost 5 bases, the J end lost 4 bases, and 14 bases lay between the germline ends. CDR3 sequence reads: CAWYRDRVYGYTF. DNA for the CDR3: TGTGCCTGGTACAGGGATCGGGTCTATGGCTACACCTTC. Looking up the rest from reference TRBV30 and TRBJ1-2 gives the full variable domain: SQTIHQWPATLVQPVGSPLSLECTVEGTSNPNLYWYRQAAGRGLQLLFYSVGIGQISSEVPQNLSASRPQDRQFILSSKKLLLSDSGFYLCAWYRDRVYGYTFGSGTRLTVV.

This clone was seen only once. This rearrangement joins TRBV7-2 to TRBJ2-1, with 10 positions matching TRBD1. CDR3 length equals 15 residues. Germline CDR1 SGHTA, CDR2 FQGNSA. V shed 5 bases and J 8 bases; nucleotides not matched to a gene: 9. The CDR3 loop is CASSARDRGAYEQFF. The CDR3 DNA sequence: TGTGCCAGCAGCGCGAGGGACAGGGGCGCTTATGAGCAGTTCTTC. Drawing the rest from reference TRBV7-2 and TRBJ2-1, the complete variable domain is GAGVSQSPSNKVTEKGKDVELRCDPISGHTALYWYRQSLGQGLEFLIYFQGNSAPDKSGLPSDRFSAERTGGSVSTLTIQRTQQEDSAVYLCASSARDRGAYEQFFGPGTRLTVL.

The V call is TRBV5-6, the J call TRBJ1-1; a possible D gene is TRBD1 (6 bases). CDR1 is SGHDT, CDR2 YYEEEE, per germline. V was trimmed by 5 bases and J by 4 bases, leaving 12 bases between them. The CDR3 totals 13 residues. The CDR3 sequence: CASSRNRVTEAFF. The DNA of the CDR3 is TGTGCCAGCAGTCGAAACAGGGTCACTGAAGCTTTCTTT. Combining the CDR3 with reference TRBV5-6 and TRBJ1-1 gives the whole variable domain DAGVTQSPTHLIKTRGQQVTLRCSPKSGHDTVSWYQQALGQGPQFIFQYYEEEERQRGNFPDRFSGHQFPNYSSELNVNALLLGDSALYLCASSRNRVTEAFFGQGTRLTVV.

The V and J genes are TRBV6-2 or TRBV6-3 and TRBJ2-1, with a tentative D call TRBD2 (5 bases). Trimming took off 5 bases at V and 7 bases at J, with 12 bases between the two ends. Germline CDR1 and CDR2: MNHEY and SVGEGT. The CDR3 spans 13 residues. CDR3 loop: CASSLNRGNEQFF. The CDR3 coding sequence is TGTGCCAGCAGTCTTAACCGGGGTAATGAGCAGTTCTTC.